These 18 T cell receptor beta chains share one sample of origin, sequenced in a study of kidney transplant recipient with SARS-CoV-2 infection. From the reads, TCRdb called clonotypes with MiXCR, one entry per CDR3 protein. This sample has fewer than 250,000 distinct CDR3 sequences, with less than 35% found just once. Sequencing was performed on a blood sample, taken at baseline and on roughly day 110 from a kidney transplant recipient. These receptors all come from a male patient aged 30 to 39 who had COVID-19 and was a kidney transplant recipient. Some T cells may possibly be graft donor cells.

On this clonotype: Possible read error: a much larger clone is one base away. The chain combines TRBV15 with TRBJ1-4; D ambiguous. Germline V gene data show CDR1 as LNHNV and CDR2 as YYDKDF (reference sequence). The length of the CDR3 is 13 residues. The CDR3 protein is CTTGSATNEKLFF. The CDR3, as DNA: TGTACCACCGGGAGCGCAACTAATGAAAAACTGTTTTTT.

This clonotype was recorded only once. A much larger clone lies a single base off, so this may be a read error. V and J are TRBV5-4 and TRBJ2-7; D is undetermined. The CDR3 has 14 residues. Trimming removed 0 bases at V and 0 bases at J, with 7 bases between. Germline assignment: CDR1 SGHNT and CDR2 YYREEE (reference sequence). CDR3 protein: CASSLVADSYEQYF. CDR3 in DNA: TGTGCCAGCAGCTTGGTGGCGGACTCCTACGAGCAGTACTTC.

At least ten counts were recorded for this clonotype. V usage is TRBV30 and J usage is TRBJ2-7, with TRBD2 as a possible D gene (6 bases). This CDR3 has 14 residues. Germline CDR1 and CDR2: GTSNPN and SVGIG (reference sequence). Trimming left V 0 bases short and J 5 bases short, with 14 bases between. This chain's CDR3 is CAWSVRGYGNEQYF. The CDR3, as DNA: TGTGCCTGGAGTGTACGGGGGTATGGTAACGAGCAGTACTTC.

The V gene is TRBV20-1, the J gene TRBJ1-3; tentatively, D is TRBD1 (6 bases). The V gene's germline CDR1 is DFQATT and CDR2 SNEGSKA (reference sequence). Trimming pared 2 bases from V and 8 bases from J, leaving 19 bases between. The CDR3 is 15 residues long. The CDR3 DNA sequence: TGCAGTGCTAGACCCGTACAGGGAGATCTGGACACCATATATTTT. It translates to CSARPVQGDLDTIYF.

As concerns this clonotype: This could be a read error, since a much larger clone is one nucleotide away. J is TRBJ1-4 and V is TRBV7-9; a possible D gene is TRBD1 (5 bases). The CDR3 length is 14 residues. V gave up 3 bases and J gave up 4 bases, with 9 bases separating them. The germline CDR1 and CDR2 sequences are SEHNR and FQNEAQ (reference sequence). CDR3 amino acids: CASSLETVNEKLFF. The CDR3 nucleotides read TGTGCCAGCAGCTTGGAGACAGTTAATGAAAAACTGTTTTTT.

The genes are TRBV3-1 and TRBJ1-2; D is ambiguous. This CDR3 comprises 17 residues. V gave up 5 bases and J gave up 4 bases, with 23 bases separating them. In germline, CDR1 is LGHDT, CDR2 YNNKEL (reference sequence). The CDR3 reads CASSSNLTLRKTYGYTF. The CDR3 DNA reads TGTGCCAGCAGCTCTAACCTCACCCTTCGAAAGACCTATGGCTACACCTTC.

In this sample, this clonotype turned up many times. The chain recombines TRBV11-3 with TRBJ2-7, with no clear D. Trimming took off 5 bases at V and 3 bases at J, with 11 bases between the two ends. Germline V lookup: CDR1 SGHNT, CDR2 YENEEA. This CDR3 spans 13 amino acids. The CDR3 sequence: CASSLRWGYEQYF. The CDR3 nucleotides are TGTGCCAGCAGCCTACGCTGGGGCTACGAGCAGTACTTC. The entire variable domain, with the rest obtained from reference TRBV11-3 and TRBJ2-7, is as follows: EAGVVQSPRYKIIEKKQPVAFWCNPISGHNTLYWYLQNLGQGPELLIRYENEEAVDDSQLPKDRFSAERLKGVDSTLKIQPAELGDSAVYLCASSLRWGYEQYFGPGTRLTVT.

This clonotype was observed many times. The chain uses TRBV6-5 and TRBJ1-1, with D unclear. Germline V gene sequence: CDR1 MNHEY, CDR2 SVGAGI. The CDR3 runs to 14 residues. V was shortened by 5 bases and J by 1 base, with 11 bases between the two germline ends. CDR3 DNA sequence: TGTGCCAGCAGTCCCGTCGAGTCGAACACTGAAGCTTTCTTT. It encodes CASSPVESNTEAFF.

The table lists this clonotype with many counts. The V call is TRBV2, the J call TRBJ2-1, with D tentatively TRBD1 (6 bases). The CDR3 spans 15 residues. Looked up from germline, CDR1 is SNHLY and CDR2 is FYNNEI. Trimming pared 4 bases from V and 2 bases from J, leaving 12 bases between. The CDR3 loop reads CASSGGPSTYNEQFF. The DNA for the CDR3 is TGTGCCAGCAGTGGGGGGCCTAGTACCTACAATGAGCAGTTCTTC.

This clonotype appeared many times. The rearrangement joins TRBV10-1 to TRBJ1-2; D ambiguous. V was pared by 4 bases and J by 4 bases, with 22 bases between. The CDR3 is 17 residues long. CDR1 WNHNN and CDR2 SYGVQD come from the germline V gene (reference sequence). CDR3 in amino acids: CASSAAGRSRKTYGYTF. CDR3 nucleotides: TGCGCCAGCAGTGCCGCTGGAAGATCGCGAAAGACCTATGGCTACACCTTC.

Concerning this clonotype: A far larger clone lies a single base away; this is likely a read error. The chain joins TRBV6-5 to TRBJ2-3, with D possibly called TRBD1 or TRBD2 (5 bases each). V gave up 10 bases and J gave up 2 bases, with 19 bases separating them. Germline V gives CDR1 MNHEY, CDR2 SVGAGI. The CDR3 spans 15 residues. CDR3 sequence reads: CANTMGVLLTDTQYF. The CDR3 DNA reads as TGTGCCAACACCATGGGGGTGTTGCTCACAGATACGCAGTATTTT.

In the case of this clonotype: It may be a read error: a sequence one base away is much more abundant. As DNA, the CDR3 is TGTGCCAGCAGAGAAAAGGGGGGTACCACTGAAGCTTTCTTT. This translates into CASREKGGTTEAFF. V and J are TRBV6-5 and TRBJ1-1; D may be TRBD1 (6 bases). V lost 6 bases and J lost 4, with 15 bases in between. The germline CDR1 and CDR2 sequences are MNHEY and SVGAGI. The CDR3 spans 14 residues.

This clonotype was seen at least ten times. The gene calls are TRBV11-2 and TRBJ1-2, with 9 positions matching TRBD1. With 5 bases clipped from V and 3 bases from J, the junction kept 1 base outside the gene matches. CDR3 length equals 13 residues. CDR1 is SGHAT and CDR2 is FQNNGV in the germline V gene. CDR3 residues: CASSRQGDYGYTF. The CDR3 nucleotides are TGTGCCAGCAGCCGACAGGGGGACTATGGCTACACCTTC.

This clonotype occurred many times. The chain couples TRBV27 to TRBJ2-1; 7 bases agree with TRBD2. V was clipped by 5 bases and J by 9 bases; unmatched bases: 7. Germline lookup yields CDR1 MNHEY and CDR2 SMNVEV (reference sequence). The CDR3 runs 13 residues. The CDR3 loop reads CASSAGLDREQFF. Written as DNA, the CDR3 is TGTGCCAGCAGTGCTGGACTAGACCGTGAGCAGTTCTTC.

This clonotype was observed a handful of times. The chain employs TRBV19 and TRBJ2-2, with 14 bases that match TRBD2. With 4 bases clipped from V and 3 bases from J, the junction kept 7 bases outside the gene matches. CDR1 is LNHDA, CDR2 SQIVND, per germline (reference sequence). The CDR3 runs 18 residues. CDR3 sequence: CASSTRLAGGQDTGELFF. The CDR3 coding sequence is TGTGCCAGTAGTACCCGACTAGCGGGGGGGCAGGACACCGGGGAGCTGTTTTTT.

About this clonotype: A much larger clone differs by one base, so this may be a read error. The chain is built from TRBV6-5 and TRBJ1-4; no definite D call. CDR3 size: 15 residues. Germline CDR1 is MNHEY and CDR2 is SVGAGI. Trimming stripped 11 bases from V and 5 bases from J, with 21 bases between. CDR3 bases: TGTGCCGGCAAAGGTTCGGCAGCCCGCAATGAAAAACTGTTTTTT. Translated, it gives CAGKGSAARNEKLFF.

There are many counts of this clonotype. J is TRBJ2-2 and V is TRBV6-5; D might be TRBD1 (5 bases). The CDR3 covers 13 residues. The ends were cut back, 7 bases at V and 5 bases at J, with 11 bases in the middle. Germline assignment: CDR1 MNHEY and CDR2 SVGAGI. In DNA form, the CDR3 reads TGTGCCAGCAAAAAAGGGGAAACCGGGGAGCTGTTTTTT. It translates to CASKKGETGELFF.

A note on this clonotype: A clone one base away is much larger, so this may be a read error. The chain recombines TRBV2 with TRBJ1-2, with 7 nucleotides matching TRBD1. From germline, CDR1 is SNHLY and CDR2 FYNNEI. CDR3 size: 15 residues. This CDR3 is CARSVRQGEEYGYTF. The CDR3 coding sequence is TGTGCCAGAAGTGTTCGACAGGGAGAAGAGTATGGCTACACCTTC.